This T cell receptor (beta chain) was profiled in a study of stem cell transplantation in POMP-related autoinflammatory disease. Background on the study: Impaired MHC class I-dependent CD8+ differentiation was hypothesized from defective thymoproteasomes. Before transplant, CD4+ T cells skewed naive and CD8+ proportions were low.

Libraries were prepared by immunoSEQ multiplex PCR; TCRdb keeps only in-frame clonotypes and omits some of them. The sample consists of thousands of clones, roughly nine tenths of them appearing once. PRAID featured prominent immunodeficiency. A note on this clone: Its antigen is not known.

The study, taken as a whole, reports: PRAID patients trended toward lower TRB diversity and higher clonality in all analyzed T-cell subsets. Fewer unique TRB V-J gene pairings were identified in patients with PRAID.

CDR3 length: 12 residues. V was clipped by 2 bases and J by 8 bases; unmatched bases: 1. The germline V gene has CDR1 SGDLS and CDR2 YYNGEE. The chain has TRBV9 and TRBJ2-1, with 7 positions matching TRBD2. This specimen was CD8+ T cells from PBMCs, taken before stem cell transplantation. This receptor was obtained from a human donor with POMP-related autoinflammation and immune dysregulation (PRAID). DNA of the CDR3: TGTGCCAGCAGCGTCGCGGGGGATGAGCAGTTCTTC. Encoded protein: CASSVAGDEQFF.